The source of this T cell receptor beta chain is a study of cytomegalovirus exposure and HLA in healthy donors. Participants comprised healthy donors of bone marrow. In the PCR, 60 Vbeta and 13 Jbeta primers were used. Data came from immunoSEQ multiplex PCR; TCRdb stores just in-frame clones and leaves some out. The sample has over 95,000 clones; about 77% are singletons. The CDR3 runs 15 residues. V lost 5 bases and J lost 6; bases outside the gene matches: 9. Germline V gene lookup returns CDR1 MNHEY and CDR2 SMNVEV (reference sequence). This receptor was obtained from a woman aged 25 to 39 in good health and CMV-seropositive. Sequenced sample: PBMCs. The genes are TRBV27 and TRBJ2-7; 11 positions match TRBD2. This chain's CDR3 is CASSLRTSGSGEQYF. CDR3 bases: TGTGCCAGCAGTCTTCGGACTAGCGGGTCTGGCGAGCAGTACTTC.